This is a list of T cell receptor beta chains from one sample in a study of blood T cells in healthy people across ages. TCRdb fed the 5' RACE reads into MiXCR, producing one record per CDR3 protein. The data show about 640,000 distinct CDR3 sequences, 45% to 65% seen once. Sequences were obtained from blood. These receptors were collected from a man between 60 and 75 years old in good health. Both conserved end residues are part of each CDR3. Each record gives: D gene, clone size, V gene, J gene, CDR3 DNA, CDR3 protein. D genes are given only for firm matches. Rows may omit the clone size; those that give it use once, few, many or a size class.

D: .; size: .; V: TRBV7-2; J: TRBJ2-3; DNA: TGTGCCAGCAGCTTAGTGGGCCACAGGACAGATACGCAGTATTTT; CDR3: CASSLVGHRTDTQYF
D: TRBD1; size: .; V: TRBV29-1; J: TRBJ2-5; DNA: TGCAGCGCGTCCAGGGGGCCGAAGTCGGAGACCCAGTACTTC; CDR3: CSASRGPKSETQYF
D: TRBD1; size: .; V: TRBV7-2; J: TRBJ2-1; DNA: TGTGCCAGCAGGGGCGGAAATCGACAGGGAGCAGAGACCCAGTTCTTC; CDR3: CASRGGNRQGAETQFF
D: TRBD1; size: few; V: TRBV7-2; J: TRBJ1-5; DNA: TGTGCCAGCAGCTTCCGGACAGGGGGCGATCAGCCCCAGCATTTT; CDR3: CASSFRTGGDQPQHF
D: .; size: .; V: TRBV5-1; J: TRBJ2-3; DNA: TGCGCCAGCAGCTTGGAGTTAGATACGCAGTATTTT; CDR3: CASSLELDTQYF
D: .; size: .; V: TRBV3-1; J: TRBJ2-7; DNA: TGTGCCAGCAGCCAAGTTCGGCAGGGCGAGCAGTACTTC; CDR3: CASSQVRQGEQYF
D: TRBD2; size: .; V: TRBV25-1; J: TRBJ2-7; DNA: TGTGCCAGCAGTGCCCAAACTAGCGGGGGTTCCTACGAGCAGTACTTC; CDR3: CASSAQTSGGSYEQYF
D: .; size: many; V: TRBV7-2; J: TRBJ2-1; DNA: TGTGCCAGCAGCTTAAGGACAGATCTCTTCTACAATGAGCAGTTCTTC; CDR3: CASSLRTDLFYNEQFF
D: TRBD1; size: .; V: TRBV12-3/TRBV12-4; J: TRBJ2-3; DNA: TGTGCCAGCAGTTTGGACAGGGCCTACGAGTATTTT; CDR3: CASSLDRAYEYF
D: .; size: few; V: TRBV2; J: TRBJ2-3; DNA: TGTGCCAGCAATAAGGGACCCACAGATACGCAGTATTTT; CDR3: CASNKGPTDTQYF
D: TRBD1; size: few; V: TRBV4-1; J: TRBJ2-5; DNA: TGCGCCAGCAGCCAGACAGGGGCGAGGTACCAAGAGACCCAGTACTTC; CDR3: CASSQTGARYQETQYF
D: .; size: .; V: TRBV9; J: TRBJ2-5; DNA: TGTGCCAGCAGCCCTGGAGGAGGGAGCGGAGAGACCCAGTACTTC; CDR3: CASSPGGGSGETQYF
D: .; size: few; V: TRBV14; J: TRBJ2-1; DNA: TGTGCCAGCAGCCAAGCGTTACGACAGACAGTGGTGCGGAATGAGCAGTTCTTC; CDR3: CASSQALRQTVVRNEQFF
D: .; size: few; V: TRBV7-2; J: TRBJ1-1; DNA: TGTGCCAGCAGCTTAGCGGGTCACTCGAACACTGAAGCTTTCTTT; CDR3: CASSLAGHSNTEAFF
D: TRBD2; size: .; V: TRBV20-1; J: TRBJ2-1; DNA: TGCAGTGCCCCGACTAGCGGGGGGTCTCTTGAGCAGTTCTTC; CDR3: CSAPTSGGSLEQFF
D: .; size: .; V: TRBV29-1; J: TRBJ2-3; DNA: TGCAGCGTTCCGTCCATAGAAAGAGATACGCAGTATTTT; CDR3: CSVPSIERDTQYF
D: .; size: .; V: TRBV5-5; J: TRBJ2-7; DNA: TGTGCCAGCAGCTTAACGGCAGGGACCTACGAGCAGTACTTC; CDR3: CASSLTAGTYEQYF
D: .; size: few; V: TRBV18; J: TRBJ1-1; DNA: TGTGCCAGCTCACCACGTATGGGGGTTTACCTATTGAACACTGAAGCTTTCTTT; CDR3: CASSPRMGVYLLNTEAFF
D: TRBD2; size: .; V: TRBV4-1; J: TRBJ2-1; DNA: TGCGCCAGCAGCCAAGATGGAGCGGGGGGGCCGGTTGAGCAGTTCTTC; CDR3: CASSQDGAGGPVEQFF
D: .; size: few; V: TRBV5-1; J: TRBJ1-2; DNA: TGCGCCAGCAGCTTGACGCAGGAGAGGACCGGTGCTGGCTACACCTTC; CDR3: CASSLTQERTGAGYTF
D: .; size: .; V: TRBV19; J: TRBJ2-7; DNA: TGTGCCAGTAGTCCCGTGAGGCTCGGCGAGCAGTACTTC; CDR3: CASSPVRLGEQYF
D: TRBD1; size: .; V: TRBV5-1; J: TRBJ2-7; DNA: TGCGCCAGCAGCTCACCCGGGACAGGGAACTACGAGCAGTACTTC; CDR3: CASSSPGTGNYEQYF
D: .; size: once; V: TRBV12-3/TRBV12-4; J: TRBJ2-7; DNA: TGTGCCAGCAGTGTTGGGGGGAGAGAGCAGTACTTC; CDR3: CASSVGGREQYF
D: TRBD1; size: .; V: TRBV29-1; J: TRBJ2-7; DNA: TGCAGCGTGGGGGGAGGACAGGGGGCGAGCTCCTACGAGCAGTACTTC; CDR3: CSVGGGQGASSYEQYF
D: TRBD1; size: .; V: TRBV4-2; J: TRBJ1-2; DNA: TGTGCCAGCAGCCAAGAGGTGATAGGGGGCGACTATGGCTACACCTTC; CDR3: CASSQEVIGGDYGYTF
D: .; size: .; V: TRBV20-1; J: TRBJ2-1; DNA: TGCAGTGCAGACAGCCCCCGGGATGAGCAGTTCTTC; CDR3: CSADSPRDEQFF
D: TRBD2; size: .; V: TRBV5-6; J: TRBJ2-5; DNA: TGTGCCAGCGAGCGGGGGGGCTCGATTGAAGAGACCCAGTACTTC; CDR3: CASERGGSIEETQYF
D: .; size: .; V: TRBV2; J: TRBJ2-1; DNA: TGTGCCAGCAGCCCCACCCGGCGGGGGCGTAATGAGCAGTTCTTC; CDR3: CASSPTRRGRNEQFF
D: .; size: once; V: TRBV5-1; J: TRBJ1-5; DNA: TGCGCCAGCAGCACCGGGGCAGGGTCGGGAGGTCAGCCCCAGCATTTT; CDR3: CASSTGAGSGGQPQHF
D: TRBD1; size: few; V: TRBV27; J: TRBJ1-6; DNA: TGTGCCAGCAGTCCAGGACAGGGAGCTTCCTATTCACCCCTCCACTTT; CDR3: CASSPGQGASYSPLHF
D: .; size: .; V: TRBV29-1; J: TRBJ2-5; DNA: TGCAGCGCCTTCCACGGCGGGCTGACAGGAAGGGAGACCCAGTACTTC; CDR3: CSAFHGGLTGRETQYF